Shown below are 24 T cell receptor beta chains from a single sample sequenced in a study of T cells in Graves' hyperthyroidism and ophthalmopathy. The source material, RNA transcripts, was used to amplify TCR beta CDR3 regions. First-round RT-PCR with HTBI primers amplified the TCR CDR3 region. Via MiXCR, TCRdb re-called the multiplex PCR reads, giving one row per CDR3 protein. The data show about 380,000 distinct CDR3 sequences, approximately 17% seen once. The sample consisted of blood. The receptors originated from a man aged 18 to 29 with Graves' ophthalmopathy.

Notes on this clonotype: At one of its ends the junction is not consistent with the germline gene, which may arise from a read error. The chain recombines TRBV6-9 with TRBJ2-7, with TRBD2 matching 8 bases. Germline loops: CDR1 MNHGY, CDR2 SVAAGI. The CDR3 is made up of 15 amino acids. The CDR3 nucleotides are TGTGCCAGCAGTTACGGGGGGGGAGTGGCCTACGAGCTGTACTTC. This encodes CASSYGGGVAYELYF.

This clonotype has only a few counts. V and J are TRBV24-1 and TRBJ1-2, with a tentative D call TRBD1 (5 bases). V gave up 4 bases and J gave up 8 bases, with 16 bases separating them. Germline CDR1 and CDR2: KGHDR and SFDVKD. The CDR3 length is 14 residues. As DNA, the CDR3 is TGTGCCACCAGTGAGAAAAATGGGGCAGCAGGCTACACCTTC. Amino acid sequence: CATSEKNGAAGYTF.

The gene calls are TRBV6-5 and TRBJ1-5, with a possible D match to TRBD1 (5 bases). This CDR3 contains 18 residues. Germline V gives CDR1 MNHEY, CDR2 SVGAGI. Between the trimmed V and J ends, which lost 0 bases and 0 bases, there was a span of 15 bases. CDR3 amino acids: CASSYSGGGMASNQPQHF. The CDR3 DNA follows: TGTGCCAGCAGTTACTCGGGGGGGGGGATGGCTAGCAATCAGCCCCAGCATTTT.

This clonotype appeared many times. The rearrangement joins TRBV5-6 to TRBJ1-1; D is undetermined. V lost 1 base, J lost 10 bases, and 11 bases lay in between. This CDR3 region has 12 residues. Germline V gene sequence: CDR1 SGHDT, CDR2 YYEEEE. CDR3: CASSLFPGRAFF. The CDR3 coding sequence is TGTGCCAGCAGCTTGTTCCCTGGGCGAGCTTTCTTT.

In this sample, this clonotype turned up a few times. The chain is built from TRBV7-9 and TRBJ1-5; no definite D call. Deletions cut 5 bases from V and 5 bases from J, with 7 bases between. The CDR3 length is 12 residues. The germline gives CDR1 SEHNR, CDR2 FQNEAQ (reference sequence). CDR3 nucleotides: TGTGCCAGCAGCGAAAGGGATCAGCCCCAGCATTTT. Its translation is CASSERDQPQHF.

The chain carries TRBV19 and TRBJ1-1; no clear D gene. V lost 8 bases to trimming and J lost 0 bases, with 13 bases between them. The CDR3 totals 14 residues. CDR1 is LNHDA, CDR2 SQIVND, per germline (reference sequence). The CDR3 region has the DNA TGTGCCAGTCTGGGCAGTACCTTGAACACTGAAGCTTTCTTT. This encodes CASLGSTLNTEAFF.

The J gene is TRBJ2-7, the V gene TRBV20-1, with 12 bases lining up with TRBD1. The CDR3 sequence is 15 residues long. Germline V gives CDR1 DFQATT, CDR2 SNEGSKA (reference sequence). V gave up 0 bases and J gave up 6 bases; unmatched junction bases: 6. The CDR3 here is CSARDPGQGASEQYF. CDR3 DNA: TGCAGTGCTAGAGATCCGGGACAGGGGGCTAGCGAGCAGTACTTC.

This clonotype appeared many times. The chain recombines TRBV3-1 with TRBJ1-2; D is unclear. Germline CDR1 reads LGHDT; CDR2 reads YNNKEL (reference sequence). V lost 4 bases and J 4 bases, leaving 10 bases between the germline ends. CDR3 length equals 13 residues. CDR3 protein: CASSRRQPYGYTF. DNA for the CDR3: TGTGCCAGCAGCCGGCGACAACCCTATGGCTACACCTTC.

This clonotype was detected a few times. The rearrangement links TRBV6-5 to TRBJ2-3, with TRBD2 identical over 9 bases. The V gene end was trimmed by 2 bases and the J gene end by 2 bases; junction bases not matched to a gene: 14. CDR3 length: 19 amino acids. The germline V gene has CDR1 MNHEY and CDR2 SVGAGI. This CDR3 reads CASSYQTGRGLAFTDTQYF. In DNA form, the CDR3 reads TGTGCCAGCAGTTACCAGACAGGGAGGGGACTAGCCTTCACAGATACGCAGTATTTT.

The rearrangement joins TRBV27 to TRBJ2-1; no definite D call. The CDR3 runs to 16 residues. The V gene lost 3 bases and the J gene lost 1 base, with 13 bases spanning the gap. Germline CDR1 is MNHEY and CDR2 is SMNVEV (reference sequence). The CDR3 spells CASSFTPTTSYNEQFF. Written as DNA, the CDR3 is TGTGCCAGCAGTTTTACCCCCACCACTTCCTACAATGAGCAGTTCTTC.

This sequence joins TRBV20-1 and TRBJ2-5, with TRBD2 as a possible D gene (6 bases). V lost 3 bases to trimming and J lost 5 bases, with 10 bases between them. The length of the CDR3 is 12 residues. The germline gives CDR1 DFQATT, CDR2 SNEGSKA (reference sequence). The CDR3 sequence: CSARSAGETQYF. CDR3 sequence (DNA): TGCAGTGCTAGGTCGGCGGGGGAGACCCAGTACTTC.

This clonotype was detected many times. The chain recombines TRBV3-1 with TRBJ1-3; D not resolved. CDR1 and CDR2 from the germline V gene are LGHDT and YNNKEL (reference sequence). The CDR3 sequence is 13 residues long. Trimming pared 4 bases from V and 4 bases from J, leaving 8 bases between. The CDR3 spells CASSLLGGNTIYF. DNA of the CDR3: TGTGCCAGCAGCCTCCTCGGAGGAAACACCATATATTTT.

V usage is TRBV5-1 and J usage is TRBJ2-2; D call uncertain. Trimming stripped 6 bases from V and 0 bases from J, with 12 bases between. The CDR3 extends over 15 amino acids. The germline V gene has CDR1 SGHRS and CDR2 YFSETQ. The CDR3 region has the DNA TGCGCCAGCACAGTAGATACCACGAACACCGGGGAGCTGTTTTTT. Its translation is CASTVDTTNTGELFF.

This chain links TRBV25-1 with TRBJ2-1; perhaps TRBD2 as D (6 bases). The CDR3 is made up of 15 amino acids. The V gene's germline CDR1 is MGHDK and CDR2 SYGVNS. V lost 2 bases and J lost 6, with 14 bases in between. The CDR3 loop reads CASSEVSGEVNEQFF. Here the CDR3 DNA reads TGTGCCAGCAGTGAAGTTTCGGGGGAGGTCAATGAGCAGTTCTTC.

The V call is TRBV6-1, the J call TRBJ1-6; D might be TRBD1 (5 bases). There are 15 residues in the CDR3. V was pared by 6 bases and J by 9 bases, with 18 bases between. Per germline, CDR1 MNHNS and CDR2 SASEGT. CDR3 nucleotide sequence: TGTGCCAGCAGCCCGGGTCTCGGTGGGGGTTCACCCCTCCACTTT. Translated, it gives CASSPGLGGGSPLHF.

This clonotype came up many times. The V and J genes are TRBV3-1 and TRBJ2-7; D remains unclear. Trimming took off 1 base at V and 5 bases at J, with 12 bases between the two ends. The CDR3 extends over 14 amino acids. Germline values: CDR1 LGHDT, CDR2 YNNKEL (reference sequence). The CDR3 loop reads CASSQGSVPHEQYF. The CDR3 DNA is TGTGCCAGCAGCCAAGGGTCTGTCCCGCACGAGCAGTACTTC.

This clonotype turned up a few times. The chain has TRBV7-3 and TRBJ2-3; 8 nucleotides align to TRBD2. Germline V gene sequence: CDR1 SGHTA, CDR2 FQGTGA. This CDR3 region has 17 residues. With V trimmed by 0 bases and J by 1 base, 6 bases remained unmatched. CDR3 bases: TGTGCCAGCAGCTTAACGAGAGCGGGGGCGGGCACAGATACGCAGTATTTT. This codes for CASSLTRAGAGTDTQYF.

Comments on this clonotype: A read error is possible here, since a much larger clone lies one base away. This chain uses TRBV7-2 with TRBJ2-3; no definite D call. The CDR3 covers 15 residues. With 5 bases removed from V and 4 bases from J, the gap between germline ends came to 16 bases. The germline V gene encodes CDR1 SGHTA and CDR2 FQGNSA. Here the CDR3 reads CASSGICQSADTQYF. The CDR3 DNA reads as TGTGCCAGCAGCGGAATCTGTCAGAGCGCAGATACGCAGTATTTT.

The V and J genes are TRBV5-1 and TRBJ2-1, with D possibly TRBD2 on 6 matching bases. This CDR3 has 15 amino acids. Per the germline V gene, CDR1 is SGHRS and CDR2 is YFSETQ. With 0 bases removed from V and 12 bases from J, the gap between germline ends came to 19 bases. CDR3 region: CASSLDLNRRGGQFF. CDR3 bases: TGCGCCAGCAGCTTGGATCTCAACAGGAGGGGAGGGCAGTTCTTC.

This clonotype was seen ten or more times. This chain joins TRBV3-1 and TRBJ2-5; TRBD2 agrees at 8 bases. From germline, CDR1 is LGHDT and CDR2 YNNKEL (reference sequence). With 1 base clipped from V and 3 bases from J, the junction kept 1 base outside the gene matches. The CDR3 consists of 14 residues. The CDR3 DNA is TGTGCCAGCAGCCAAGCCGGGGGGGAAGAGACCCAGTACTTC. Amino acid sequence: CASSQAGGEETQYF.

This clonotype has just a few counts. V and J are TRBV28 and TRBJ2-2; 8 positions match TRBD2. V trimming: 4 bases; J trimming: 3 bases; junction bases outside the gene matches: 7. The germline gives CDR1 MDHEN, CDR2 SYDVKM. This CDR3 is built from 16 residues. The DNA for the CDR3 is TGTGCCAGCAGTTCCGCGGCGGGGGGTTACACCGGGGAGCTGTTTTTT. It specifies CASSSAAGGYTGELFF.

The table lists this clonotype with many counts. J is TRBJ2-7 and V is TRBV6-1, with D possibly being TRBD1 or TRBD2 (5 bases each). Germline assignment: CDR1 MNHNS and CDR2 SASEGT. This CDR3 is built from 15 residues. Trimming took 6 bases from V and 2 from J, leaving 17 bases between them. The CDR3 loop reads CASSPNPGLPYEQYF. The CDR3 nucleotides are TGTGCCAGCAGCCCGAACCCGGGGCTCCCCTACGAGCAGTACTTC.

This clonotype has more than one count but fewer than ten. The genes are TRBV3-1 and TRBJ2-2; D is possibly TRBD1 or TRBD2 (5 bases each). V was shortened by 2 bases and J by 2 bases, with 15 bases between the two germline ends. The CDR3 is 17 amino acids. Germline V gene sequence: CDR1 LGHDT, CDR2 YNNKEL (reference sequence). The CDR3 protein is CASSQIPGRPNTGELFF. In nucleotides, the CDR3 is TGTGCCAGCAGCCAAATCCCGGGACGACCAAACACCGGGGAGCTGTTTTTT.

At least ten counts were recorded for this clonotype. The chain carries TRBV7-9 and TRBJ1-2; weak D call: TRBD1 (5 bases). The V gene lost 1 base and the J gene lost 7 bases, with 13 bases spanning the gap. The CDR3 consists of 14 residues. Germline V gives CDR1 SEHNR, CDR2 FQNEAQ (reference sequence). The CDR3 bases are TGTGCCAGCAGCTTAGAAACGGGGGTGACTGGCTACACCTTC. Residues: CASSLETGVTGYTF.